The 9 T cell receptor beta chains given below trace back to one sample, sequenced in a study of OX40 agonist ivuxolimab in advanced cancers. This table comes from immunoSEQ multiplex PCR, and its TCRdb copy is limited to in-frame clones, with some not included. Altogether over 40,000 clones are present, 70% to 90% being singletons, with the ten largest covering roughly 1.5%. The sample consisted of CD4+ or CD8+ T cells sorted from blood, taken in a trial of the OX40 agonist ivuxolimab. The receptors were sampled from an adult with an advanced solid tumor such as melanoma, head and neck, liver or kidney cancer.

The J gene is TRBJ1-1, the V gene TRBV5-1, with TRBD1 as a possible D gene (5 bases). Germline CDR1 reads SGHRS; CDR2 reads YFSETQ. The CDR3 is 14 amino acids. The V and J ends lost 0 bases and 6 bases respectively, with 12 bases between them. The CDR3 region has the DNA TGCGCCAGCAGCTTGGCCCCGTGGGGGTCTGAAGCTTTCTTT. Its translation is CASSLAPWGSEAFF. Using reference TRBV5-1 and TRBJ1-1 for the parts outside the CDR3, the full variable domain is KAGVTQTPRYLIKTRGQQVTLSCSPISGHRSVSWYQQTPGQGLQFLFEYFSETQRNKGNFPGRFSGRQFSNSRSEMNVSTLELGDSALYLCASSLAPWGSEAFFGQGTRLTVV.

The chain employs TRBV7-9 and TRBJ1-4; 7 bases are a match to TRBD1. This CDR3 spans 15 amino acids. V shed 0 bases, J shed 4 bases, and the junction held 2 bases outside the gene matches. Per the germline V gene, CDR1 is SEHNR and CDR2 is FQNEAQ (reference sequence). The CDR3 protein is CASSLATGDNEKLFF. CDR3 bases: TGTGCCAGCAGCTTAGCCACAGGGGATAATGAAAAACTGTTTTTT.

The chain recombines TRBV2 with TRBJ2-3; tentatively, D is TRBD2 (6 bases). This CDR3 is built from 14 residues. From germline, CDR1 is SNHLY and CDR2 FYNNEI. Trimming left V 6 bases short and J 4 bases short, with 14 bases between. CDR3: CASSLRLEADTQYF. CDR3 coding DNA: TGTGCCAGCAGCCTTCGACTAGAAGCAGATACGCAGTATTTT.

This sequence joins TRBV5-1 and TRBJ2-3, with TRBD2 as a possible D gene (6 bases). Germline V lookup: CDR1 SGHRS, CDR2 YFSETQ. CDR3 size: 15 residues. Trimming removed 4 bases at V and 2 bases at J, with 14 bases between. CDR3 DNA sequence: TGCGCCAGCAGCCCATTGGGGGGAACCACAGATACGCAGTATTTT. It is translated as CASSPLGGTTDTQYF.

The chain employs TRBV9 and TRBJ1-3; D remains ambiguous. The V and J ends lost 0 bases and 3 bases respectively, with 16 bases between them. The CDR3 totals 17 residues. Looked up from germline, CDR1 is SGDLS and CDR2 is YYNGEE. The CDR3 DNA is TGTGCCAGCAGCGTAGGGGCCGGACGGAGCGTTGGAAACACCATATATTTT. This codes for CASSVGAGRSVGNTIYF.

The CDR3 nucleotides read TGCGCCAGCAGCCAAGACCGGGGGGCCACAGATACGCAGTATTTT. Residues: CASSQDRGATDTQYF. The rearrangement joins TRBV4-1 to TRBJ2-3; possible D gene TRBD2, 7 bases. The CDR3 spans 15 residues. The V end lost 0 bases, the J end lost 2 bases, and 9 bases lay between the germline ends. Germline V CDR1 and CDR2: MGHRA, YSYEKL.

The J gene is TRBJ1-1, the V gene TRBV6-6, with unresolved D. The CDR3 has 11 amino acids. Trimming removed 6 bases from V and 8 bases from J, with 10 bases in between. Germline V gene data show CDR1 as MNHNY and CDR2 as SVGAGI (reference sequence). This CDR3 reads CASRHQEEAFF. The CDR3 DNA reads as TGTGCCAGCAGACACCAGGAGGAAGCTTTCTTT.

This chain links TRBV5-1 with TRBJ1-2; no firm D call. Trimming cost V 4 bases and J 0 bases, with 7 bases left between them. CDR1 and CDR2 (germline): SGHRS, YFSETQ. The CDR3 runs to 13 residues. In nucleotides, the CDR3 is TGCGCCAGCAGCCCAGTCGCTAACTATGGCTACACCTTC. It is translated as CASSPVANYGYTF.

The chain has TRBV19 and TRBJ1-5; TRBD1 matches 7 bases. Germline loops: CDR1 LNHDA, CDR2 SQIVND (reference sequence). The CDR3 is 14 amino acids. V lost 6 bases, J lost 3 bases, and 5 bases stayed unmatched. In DNA, the CDR3 is TGTGCCAGTAGCCAGACAGGGCCCAATCAGCCCCAGCATTTT. Its protein is CASSQTGPNQPQHF.